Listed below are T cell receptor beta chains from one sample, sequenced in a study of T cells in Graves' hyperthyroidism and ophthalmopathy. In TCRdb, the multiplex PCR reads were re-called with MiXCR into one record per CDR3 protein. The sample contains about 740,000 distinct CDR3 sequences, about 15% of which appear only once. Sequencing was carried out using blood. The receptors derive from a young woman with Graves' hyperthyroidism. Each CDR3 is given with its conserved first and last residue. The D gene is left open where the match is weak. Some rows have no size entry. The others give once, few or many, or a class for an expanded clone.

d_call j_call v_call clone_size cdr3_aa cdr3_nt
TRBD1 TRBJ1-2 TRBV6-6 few CASSYLRTGGGYGYTF TGTGCCAGCAGTTACCTAAGGACAGGTGGGGGCTATGGCTACACCTTC
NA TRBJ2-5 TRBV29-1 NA CSVEDPPSDQYF TGCAGCGTTGAAGATCCCCCGTCGGACCAGTACTTC
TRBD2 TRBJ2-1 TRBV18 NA CASSRLASLAGNEQFF TGTGCCAGCTCACGGCTGGCTTCACTAGCGGGTAATGAGCAGTTCTTC
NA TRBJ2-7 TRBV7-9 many CASSLVGALYEQYF TGTGCCAGCAGCCTCGTTGGGGCGCTCTACGAGCAGTACTTC
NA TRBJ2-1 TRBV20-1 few CSARDPDNPSPNEQFF TGCAGTGCTAGAGACCCAGACAACCCATCACCCAATGAGCAGTTCTTC
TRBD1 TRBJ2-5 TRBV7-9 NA CASSFDRELQETQYF TGTGCCAGCAGCTTCGACAGGGAACTCCAAGAGACCCAGTACTTC
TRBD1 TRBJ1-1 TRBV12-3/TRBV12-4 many CATGAQNTEAFF TGTGCGACAGGGGCGCAGAACACTGAAGCTTTCTTT
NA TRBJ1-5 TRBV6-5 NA CASSSPGEGYQPQHF TGTGCCAGCAGTTCTCCAGGGGAGGGGTATCAGCCCCAGCATTTT
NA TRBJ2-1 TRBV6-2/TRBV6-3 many CASSYSGSPGNNEQFF TGTGCCAGCAGTTACTCGGGCTCCCCGGGGAACAATGAGCAGTTCTTC
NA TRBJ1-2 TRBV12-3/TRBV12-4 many CASSVGTGGYTF TGTGCCAGCAGCGTCGGGACCGGTGGCTACACCTTC
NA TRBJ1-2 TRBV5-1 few CASSPYVGSVYGYTF TGCGCCAGCAGCCCGTACGTCGGGTCGGTATATGGCTACACCTTC
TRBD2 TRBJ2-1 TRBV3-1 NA CASSFSGRPNEQFF TGTGCCAGCAGCTTTAGCGGGAGGCCGAATGAGCAGTTCTTC
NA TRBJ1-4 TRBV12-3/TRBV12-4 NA CASSAARAGKLFF TGTGCCAGCAGTGCCGCCCGAGCGGGGAAACTGTTTTTT
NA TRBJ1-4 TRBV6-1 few CASIRPPPGEKLFF TGTGCCAGCATCAGACCTCCGCCTGGGGAAAAACTGTTTTTT
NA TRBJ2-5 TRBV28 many CASSFSPTQKTQYF TGTGCCAGCAGTTTTTCCCCAACTCAAAAGACCCAGTACTTC
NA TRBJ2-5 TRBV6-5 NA CASSSGSLRETQYF TGTGCCAGCAGTTCCGGGTCCCTTAGGGAGACCCAGTACTTC
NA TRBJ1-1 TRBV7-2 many CASSLGGPTVTEAFF TGTGCCAGCAGCTTAGGTGGCCCCACGGTAACTGAAGCTTTCTTT
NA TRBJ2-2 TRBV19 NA CASMGRGGGELFF TGTGCCAGTATGGGGCGAGGAGGGGGGGAGCTGTTTTTT
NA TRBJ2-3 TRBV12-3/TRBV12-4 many CASSFGSSSTDTQYF TGTGCCAGCAGTTTTGGTAGCTCTAGCACAGATACGCAGTATTTT
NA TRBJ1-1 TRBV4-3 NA CASSQEDSSGSEAFF TGCGCCAGCAGCCAAGAGGACAGCTCCGGGAGTGAAGCTTTCTTT
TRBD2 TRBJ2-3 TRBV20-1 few CSASSSGERGTDTQYF TGCAGTGCTAGCTCTAGCGGGGAGCGGGGCACAGATACGCAGTATTTT
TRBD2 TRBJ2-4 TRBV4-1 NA CASSQASSGAKNIQYF TGCGCCAGCAGCCAAGCTTCTAGCGGAGCCAAAAACATTCAGTACTTC
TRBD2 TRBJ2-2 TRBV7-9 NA CASSSGLAGWRTGELFF TGTGCCAGCAGCTCCGGACTAGCGGGCTGGAGGACCGGGGAGCTGTTTTTT
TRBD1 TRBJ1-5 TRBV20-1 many CSARMGTGDDQPQHF TGCAGTGCTAGGATGGGAACAGGGGATGATCAGCCCCAGCATTTT
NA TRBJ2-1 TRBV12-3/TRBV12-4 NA CASRYTGTLGNEQFF TGTGCCAGCAGGTACACAGGTACTCTAGGCAATGAGCAGTTCTTC
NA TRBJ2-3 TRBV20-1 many CSARVGGTDTQYF TGCAGTGCTAGAGTGGGGGGAACAGATACGCAGTATTTT
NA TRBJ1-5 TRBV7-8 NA CASSSSSINQPQHF TGTGCCAGCAGCTCCTCTAGCATCAATCAGCCCCAGCATTTT
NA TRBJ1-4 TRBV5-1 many CASSPAGTDYEKLFF TGCGCCAGCAGCCCCGCCGGGACGGACTATGAAAAACTGTTTTTT
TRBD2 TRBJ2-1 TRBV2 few CAGSVGAGVLNEQFF TGTGCCGGCAGTGTGGGAGCGGGAGTACTCAATGAGCAGTTCTTC
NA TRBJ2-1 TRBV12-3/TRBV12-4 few CASTLSGNEQFF TGTGCCAGCACCCTTAGTGGCAATGAGCAGTTCTTC
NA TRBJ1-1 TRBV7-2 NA CASSLIGGYVNTEAFF TGTGCCAGCAGCTTAATAGGGGGTTATGTGAACACTGAAGCTTTCTTT
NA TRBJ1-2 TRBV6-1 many CASSERRAHYGYTF TGTGCCAGCAGTGAACGCAGGGCCCACTATGGCTACACCTTC
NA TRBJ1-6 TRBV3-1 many CASSQHRELRNSPLHF TGTGCCAGCAGCCAGCACCGGGAACTCAGAAATTCACCCCTCCACTTT
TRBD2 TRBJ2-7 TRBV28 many CASSQTSGRIYEQYF TGTGCCAGCAGCCAGACTAGCGGGAGGATCTACGAGCAGTACTTC
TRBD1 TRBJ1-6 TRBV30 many CACRDRGNSPLHF TGTGCCTGTCGGGACAGGGGAAATTCACCCCTCCACTTT